Below are 8 T cell receptor beta chains sequenced from a single sample in a study of T cell responses to AZD1222 COVID-19 vaccine. Sequencing used immunoSEQ multiplex PCR; TCRdb keeps in-frame clones, though not all of them. The table has 100,000 or so clones, 70% to 90% seen once; the top ten hold about an eighth. This material consisted of peripheral blood, taken on day 0 of AZD1222 vaccination. All receptors derive from an adult in good health.

This rearrangement joins TRBV5-7 to TRBJ2-5, with TRBD2 as a possible D gene (6 bases). TRBV5-7 belongs to the ORF category, with a function that is uncertain. The CDR3 runs to 12 residues. Trimming removed 8 bases from V and 3 bases from J, with 11 bases in between. The CDR3 coding sequence is TGTGCCAGAGGGACTTCCGAAGAGACCCAGTACTTC. This codes for CARGTSEETQYF.

V usage is TRBV6-5 and J usage is TRBJ2-5; 10 nucleotides align to TRBD1. This CDR3 is built from 14 residues. The V gene end was trimmed by 6 bases and the J gene end by 3 bases; junction bases not matched to a gene: 4. CDR1 is MNHEY, CDR2 SVGAGI, per germline. The CDR3 coding sequence is TGTGCCAGCAGCCTAGGGACAGGGGAAGAGACCCAGTACTTC. Its translation: CASSLGTGEETQYF.

The chain joins TRBV30 to TRBJ1-4; possibly TRBD1 for D (5 bases). V was cut by 0 bases and J by 8 bases, with 10 bases left in between. Germline V gives CDR1 GTSNPN, CDR2 SVGIG (reference sequence). The CDR3 is made up of 13 amino acids. As DNA, the CDR3 is TGTGCCTGGAGTGTAGGGACGGGAGAAAAACTGTTTTTT. Its protein product is CAWSVGTGEKLFF.

This chain joins TRBV7-2 and TRBJ1-2; the D is unclear. V lost 1 base to trimming and J lost 4 bases, with 10 bases between them. The germline V gene encodes CDR1 SGHTA and CDR2 FQGNSA. CDR3 length: 14 amino acids. CDR3 sequence (DNA): TGTGCCAGCAGCTTAGAGGGCAACCTCTATGGCTACACCTTC. Translating gives CASSLEGNLYGYTF.

This clone has only one observation. The chain combines TRBV5-4 with TRBJ1-2; 7 bases map to TRBD1. This CDR3 has 15 residues. Germline V CDR1 and CDR2: SGHNT, YYREEE (reference sequence). The V segment lost 0 bases and the J segment 6 bases; nucleotides outside the gene matches: 8. The CDR3 spells CASSLGTGFEDGYTF. For the CDR3, the DNA is TGTGCCAGCAGCTTGGGGACAGGCTTTGAGGATGGCTACACCTTC.

This CDR3 is CASSISGATNYGYTF. The CDR3 DNA follows: TGTGCCAGTAGTATCTCCGGGGCCACGAACTATGGCTACACCTTC. The chain has TRBV19 and TRBJ1-2, with a weak D call TRBD1 (5 bases). This CDR3 contains 15 residues. Germline CDR1 is LNHDA and CDR2 is SQIVND (reference sequence). Between the trimmed V and J ends, which lost 3 bases and 2 bases, there was a span of 13 bases.

The V call is TRBV5-4, the J call TRBJ1-3, with 9 bases identical to TRBD1. Germline CDR1 SGHNT, CDR2 YYREEE (reference sequence). Germline trimming cut 5 bases from V and 2 bases from J; bases unmatched to any gene: 5. The CDR3 is made up of 15 amino acids. The CDR3 reads CASSQDRGTGNTIYF. The CDR3 nucleotides read TGTGCCAGCAGTCAGGACAGGGGCACTGGAAACACCATATATTTT.

V gene TRBV28 combines with J gene TRBJ1-2; perhaps TRBD1 as D (5 bases). V lost 8 bases and J lost 1, with 14 bases in between. CDR1 and CDR2 (germline): MDHEN, SYDVKM. This CDR3 spans 14 amino acids. CDR3 bases: TGTGCCAGCCAACTTGATGACAGTAACTATGGCTACACCTTC. This encodes CASQLDDSNYGYTF.